The 18 T cell receptor beta chains reported below all come from one sample, sequenced in a study of cytomegalovirus exposure and HLA in healthy donors. In the PCR, 60 Vbeta and 13 Jbeta primers were used. The data were produced by immunoSEQ multiplex PCR, yet TCRdb's version contains in-frame clones alone and is incomplete. The profile covers around 130,000 clones, with 70% to 90% appearing a single time and 5% to 7% taken by the ten largest. Source material: PBMCs. The receptors here all came from a middle-aged woman in good health and CMV-seropositive.

This chain uses TRBV9 with TRBJ1-2, with a tentative D call TRBD1 (5 bases). V was trimmed by 3 bases and J by 3 bases, leaving 21 bases between them. This CDR3 is built from 17 residues. Germline CDR1 is SGDLS and CDR2 is YYNGEE. In DNA, the CDR3 is TGTGCCAGCAGCGCGGACATAAAACCTACTCCGGACTATGGCTACACCTTC. This translates into CASSADIKPTPDYGYTF.

The genes are TRBV19 and TRBJ1-3; D gene unclear. Looked up from germline, CDR1 is LNHDA and CDR2 is SQIVND (reference sequence). The V and J ends lost 7 bases and 0 bases respectively, with 10 bases between them. CDR3 length equals 14 residues. In DNA form, the CDR3 reads TGTGCCAGTACCGACACCTTCTCTGGAAACACCATATATTTT. This gives the protein CASTDTFSGNTIYF.

J is TRBJ2-1 and V is TRBV10-3, with a possible D match to TRBD1 (6 bases). Between the trimmed V and J ends, which lost 3 bases and 7 bases, there was a span of 10 bases. Germline lookup yields CDR1 ENHRY and CDR2 SYGVKD. This CDR3 has 13 residues. The CDR3 DNA is TGTGCCATCAGTGACAGGCAGGGGAATGAGCAGTTCTTC. Translation gives CAISDRQGNEQFF.

This chain connects TRBV5-1 to TRBJ2-7; 7 nucleotides align to TRBD1. The CDR3 is 14 residues long. With V trimmed by 4 bases and J by 3 bases, 7 bases remained unmatched. CDR1 SGHRS and CDR2 YFSETQ come from the germline V gene. In DNA, the CDR3 is TGCGCCAGCAGCAGTCAGGGGGTGCTCTACGAGCAGTACTTC. Protein sequence: CASSSQGVLYEQYF.

J is TRBJ2-7 and V is TRBV6-5, with 10 bases aligning to TRBD2. Germline CDR1 reads MNHEY; CDR2 reads SVGAGI. The CDR3 contains 15 residues. V shed 5 bases and J 4 bases; nucleotides not matched to a gene: 8. The CDR3, as DNA: TGTGCCAGCAGTGTCCGGACTAGCGGACCGTACGAGCAGTACTTC. It translates to CASSVRTSGPYEQYF.

The chain carries TRBV27 and TRBJ1-2; 8 bases map to TRBD1. CDR3 length: 14 residues. V gave up 6 bases and J gave up 2 bases; unmatched junction bases: 5. Germline values: CDR1 MNHEY, CDR2 SMNVEV (reference sequence). For the CDR3, the DNA is TGTGCCAGCAGCCAGGACAGGGTAAACTATGGCTACACCTTC. Translated, it gives CASSQDRVNYGYTF.

The V call is TRBV7-9, the J call TRBJ1-1, with D uncertain. From germline, CDR1 is SEHNR and CDR2 FQNEAQ (reference sequence). This CDR3 has 12 residues. V lost 1 base and J lost 6, with 6 bases in between. CDR3: CASSLVAAEAFF. Here the CDR3 DNA reads TGTGCCAGCAGCTTAGTGGCGGCTGAAGCTTTCTTT.

This clone was counted only a few times. This chain links TRBV14 with TRBJ1-2; possible D gene TRBD1, 5 bases. Germline loops: CDR1 SGHDN, CDR2 FVKESK. The V gene lost 2 bases and the J gene lost 1 base, with 11 bases spanning the gap. CDR3 length: 15 amino acids. CDR3 nucleotide sequence: TGTGCCAGCAGCCAATCCGGGGGTTTTAACTATGGCTACACCTTC. This codes for CASSQSGGFNYGYTF. Filled out from reference TRBV14 and TRBJ1-2, the complete variable domain reads EAGVTQFPSHSVIEKGQTVTLRCDPISGHDNLYWYRRVMGKEIKFLLHFVKESKQDESGMPNNRFLAERTGGTYSTLKVQPAELEDSGVYFCASSQSGGFNYGYTFGSGTRLTVV.

CDR3 DNA sequence: TGTGCCACCAGCAGAGAACGCGGACAGATCACCGGGGAGCTGTTTTTT. Encoded protein: CATSRERGQITGELFF. V usage is TRBV15 and J usage is TRBJ2-2; weak D call: TRBD1 (6 bases). From germline, CDR1 is LNHNV and CDR2 YYDKDF (reference sequence). The CDR3 runs 16 residues. Trimming removed 0 bases at V and 4 bases at J, with 12 bases between. Filled out from reference TRBV15 and TRBJ2-2, the complete variable domain reads DAMVIQNPRYQVTQFGKPVTLSCSQTLNHNVMYWYQQKSSQAPKLLFHYYDKDFNNEADTPDNFQSRRPNTSFCFLDIRSPGLGDTAMYLCATSRERGQITGELFFGEGSRLTVL.

The rearrangement links TRBV7-8 to TRBJ2-7; possible D gene TRBD2, 6 bases. Germline assignment: CDR1 SGHVS and CDR2 FQNEAQ. The CDR3 has 14 residues. Trimming removed 5 bases at V and 7 bases at J, with 18 bases between. The CDR3 loop is CASSRGRGAQEQYF. DNA of the CDR3: TGTGCCAGCAGCCGGGGGAGAGGGGCACAGGAGCAGTACTTC.

This chain connects TRBV20-1 to TRBJ1-1; D is ambiguous. Germline-derived CDR1 and CDR2 are DFQATT and SNEGSKA (reference sequence). The CDR3 is 11 amino acids. The V end lost 2 bases, the J end lost 3 bases, and 4 bases lay between the germline ends. The CDR3 nucleotides are TGCAGTGCTAGATTAGACACTGAAGCTTTCTTT. Translation: CSARLDTEAFF.

J is TRBJ1-1 and V is TRBV18, with D possibly matching TRBD1 (5 bases). Trimming removed 4 bases from V and 6 bases from J, with 15 bases in between. The CDR3 covers 14 residues. Germline lookup yields CDR1 KGHSH and CDR2 LQKENI. CDR3 nucleotides: TGTGCCAGCTCACACCCCGGCACAGGATCTGAAGCTTTCTTT. This codes for CASSHPGTGSEAFF.

The V call is TRBV27, the J call TRBJ1-1; TRBD1 agrees at 8 bases. V shed 4 bases, J shed 4 bases, and the junction held 5 bases outside the gene matches. Germline values: CDR1 MNHEY, CDR2 SMNVEV (reference sequence). The CDR3 contains 14 residues. For the CDR3, the DNA is TGTGCCAGCAGTTCGGACAGGGAAGTCACTGAAGCTTTCTTT. The encoded protein is CASSSDREVTEAFF.

The chain combines TRBV7-6 with TRBJ1-5; D is possibly TRBD1 (6 bases). V gave up 2 bases and J gave up 4 bases, with 15 bases separating them. CDR3 size: 16 residues. Germline V gives CDR1 SGHVS, CDR2 FNYEAQ. The CDR3 DNA is TGTGCCAGCAGCTTATCATCCCGGACAGAGAATCAGCCCCAGCATTTT. Translation: CASSLSSRTENQPQHF.

This chain links TRBV5-6 with TRBJ1-2, with 9 bases aligning to TRBD1. Germline CDR1 reads SGHDT; CDR2 reads YYEEEE. Unmatched junction bases numbered 7, after V lost 4 bases and J lost 3 bases. The CDR3 spans 15 residues. The CDR3 sequence is CASSLVGQGDYGYTF. The CDR3 bases are TGTGCCAGCAGCCTGGTGGGACAGGGTGACTATGGCTACACCTTC.

The chain joins TRBV28 to TRBJ2-3; a possible D gene is TRBD1 (5 bases). Trimming shortened V by 4 bases and J by 1 base, and 9 bases separated the two germline ends. The CDR3 runs to 14 residues. CDR1 is MDHEN, CDR2 SYDVKM, per germline. The CDR3 here is CASSSGAGTDTQYF. In nucleotides, the CDR3 is TGTGCCAGCAGTTCTGGGGCGGGCACAGATACGCAGTATTTT.

V is TRBV28 and J is TRBJ1-1; 7 bases agree with TRBD1. Losses at the gene ends were 10 bases for V and 11 bases for J; bases not matched to a gene: 10. The CDR3 has 11 amino acids. Germline CDR1 reads MDHEN; CDR2 reads SYDVKM. The CDR3 nucleotides read TGTGCCACTACAGGGGAGAGCCGGGCTTTCTTT. It is translated as CATTGESRAFF.

The CDR3 reads CASSMVGGATDTQYF. The CDR3 DNA follows: TGTGCCAGTAGTATGGTCGGGGGGGCCACAGATACGCAGTATTTT. This chain joins TRBV19 and TRBJ2-3; 8 nucleotides match TRBD2. The V segment lost 3 bases and the J segment 2 bases; nucleotides outside the gene matches: 4. The CDR3 extends over 15 amino acids. Germline lookup yields CDR1 LNHDA and CDR2 SQIVND (reference sequence).